One sample yielded the 10 T cell receptor beta chains listed below, sequenced in a study of spatial heterogeneity in lung cancer. TCRdb used MiXCR to reprocess the 5' RACE reads, holding one entry per CDR3 protein. The sample lists 40,000 to 55,000 distinct CDR3 sequences; approximately 13% were seen once. Time point noted: sample taken at primary tumor resection. This specimen consisted of PBMCs, obtained at surgery. The origin of the receptors is a male donor with early-stage non-small cell lung cancer.

The sample holds many counts of this clonotype. The V gene is TRBV6-2 or TRBV6-3, the J gene TRBJ2-5; 7 nucleotides match TRBD1. Germline V gene data show CDR1 as MNHEY and CDR2 as SVGEGT. The CDR3 covers 16 residues. J was trimmed by 0 bases and V by 2 bases; bases with no gene match: 6. The CDR3 DNA follows: TGTGCCAGCAGTTACGTCGAGGGACAGTACCAAGAGACCCAGTACTTC. Amino acids: CASSYVEGQYQETQYF.

The chain employs TRBV2 and TRBJ1-2, with D unresolved. Trimming took off 2 bases at V and 7 bases at J, with 14 bases between the two ends. This CDR3 is built from 14 residues. Per the germline V gene, CDR1 is SNHLY and CDR2 is FYNNEI. As DNA, the CDR3 is TGTGCCAGCAGTGAACCCGGAAAGTTCCGTGGCTACACCTTC. This gives the protein CASSEPGKFRGYTF.

V is TRBV29-1 and J is TRBJ2-7, with D possibly TRBD2 on 5 matching bases. Germline V gives CDR1 SQVTM, CDR2 ANQGSEA. The V gene lost 7 bases and the J gene lost 0 bases, with 16 bases spanning the gap. The CDR3 has 14 amino acids. CDR3 sequence (DNA): TGCAGCGCCCTCCGCTTCGGGGACTCCTACGAGCAGTACTTC. It translates to CSALRFGDSYEQYF.

A few counts support this clonotype. The chain has TRBV20-1 and TRBJ2-3, with 8 nucleotides matching TRBD2. This CDR3 has 13 amino acids. CDR1 is DFQATT, CDR2 SNEGSKA, per germline (reference sequence). The CDR3 bases are TGCAGCCCGACTAGCGCGAGCACAGATACGCAGTATTTT. Translation: CSPTSASTDTQYF.

At least ten counts were recorded for this clonotype. The chain is built from TRBV6-5 and TRBJ2-1; 9 bases line up with TRBD1. V trimming: 6 bases; J trimming: 7 bases; junction bases outside the gene matches: 4. Germline CDR1 MNHEY, CDR2 SVGAGI. This CDR3 region has 13 residues. The CDR3 region is CASSRGQGNEQFF. CDR3 DNA sequence: TGTGCCAGCAGCCGCGGACAGGGGAATGAGCAGTTCTTC.

This clonotype has only a few counts. The chain joins TRBV6-2 or TRBV6-3 to TRBJ1-5; 7 nucleotides match TRBD1. V trimming: 9 bases; J trimming: 3 bases; junction bases outside the gene matches: 8. Germline CDR1 and CDR2: MNHEY and SVGEGT. This CDR3 has 14 amino acids. CDR3 protein: CASLKTGANQPQHF. The CDR3 nucleotides read TGTGCCAGTTTGAAAACAGGGGCCAATCAGCCCCAGCATTTT.

This clonotype has a handful of counts. The V gene is TRBV7-3, the J gene TRBJ1-1; 8 nucleotides match TRBD1. Germline CDR1 and CDR2: SGHTA and FQGTGA. V trimming: 5 bases; J trimming: 5 bases; junction bases outside the gene matches: 4. This CDR3 is 13 amino acids long. The CDR3 protein is CASSKTGGTEAFF. DNA of the CDR3: TGTGCCAGCAGCAAAACAGGGGGGACTGAAGCTTTCTTT.

This clonotype was seen at least ten times. The V and J genes are TRBV5-4 and TRBJ2-5; D unresolved. V lost 0 bases to trimming and J lost 1 base, with 7 bases between them. The CDR3 is 14 residues long. Germline V CDR1 and CDR2: SGHNT, YYREEE (reference sequence). For the CDR3, the DNA is TGTGCCAGCAGCTTGGACTATACCCAAGAGACCCAGTACTTC. Translation: CASSLDYTQETQYF. The whole variable domain, filled in from reference TRBV5-4 and TRBJ2-5, reads ETGVTQSPTHLIKTRGQQVTLRCSSQSGHNTVSWYQQALGQGPQFIFQYYREEENGRGNFPPRFSGLQFPNYSSELNVNALELDDSALYLCASSLDYTQETQYFGPGTRLLVL.

There are many counts of this clonotype. The V and J genes are TRBV12-3 or TRBV12-4 and TRBJ2-7; 12 bases are a match to TRBD1. The V segment lost 6 bases and the J segment 6 bases; nucleotides outside the gene matches: 9. The CDR3 totals 15 residues. Here the CDR3 reads CASRSRDRGLFEQYF. The CDR3 nucleotides read TGTGCCAGCAGGAGCCGGGACAGGGGGCTATTCGAGCAGTACTTC.

The table lists this clonotype with many counts. The chain joins TRBV20-1 to TRBJ1-6; D might be TRBD1 (6 bases). Trimming stripped 3 bases from V and 9 bases from J, with 12 bases between. Germline-derived CDR1 and CDR2 are DFQATT and SNEGSKA (reference sequence). This CDR3 has 13 residues. This CDR3 is CSASHREGSPLHF. As DNA, the CDR3 is TGCAGTGCTAGCCACAGGGAGGGTTCACCCCTCCACTTT.